The 28 T cell receptor beta chains below all came from one sample that was sequenced in a study of blood T cell repertoires in COVID-19. Using immunoSEQ multiplex PCR, the repertoire was profiled, and TCRdb retains in-frame clones only, with some absent. The sample lists roughly 200,000 clones; roughly 76% were seen once. What was sequenced was peripheral blood. The source is a woman aged 40 to 50 with COVID-19, enrolled during active disease.

This clone was detected a few times. The chain joins TRBV14 to TRBJ1-1; D might be TRBD1 (6 bases). Trimming shortened V by 4 bases and J by 2 bases, and 17 bases separated the two germline ends. The CDR3 runs 16 residues. Germline CDR1 reads SGHDN; CDR2 reads FVKESK. As DNA, the CDR3 is TGTGCCAGCAGCCGGGGGGGCGCGGTTCGAAACACTGAAGCTTTCTTT. Protein sequence: CASSRGGAVRNTEAFF.

The V call is TRBV7-8, the J call TRBJ1-3, with D possibly TRBD1 on 5 matching bases. The CDR3 spans 13 residues. CDR1 is SGHVS, CDR2 FQNEAQ, per germline. Trimming pared 7 bases from V and 9 bases from J, leaving 16 bases between. The CDR3 region has the DNA TGTGCCAGCAAGTCAGAGCAGGGCGGCACCATATATTTT. It is translated as CASKSEQGGTIYF.

This rearrangement joins TRBV6-5 to TRBJ1-3, with no clear D. V lost 0 bases to trimming and J lost 0 bases, with 6 bases between them. The CDR3 spans 15 residues. Germline CDR1 reads MNHEY; CDR2 reads SVGAGI. In nucleotides, the CDR3 is TGTGCCAGCAGTTACTCTTCGAGCTCTGGAAACACCATATATTTT. Translated, it gives CASSYSSSSGNTIYF.

This clone was counted once. This rearrangement joins TRBV9 to TRBJ2-2; possible D gene TRBD2, 5 bases. Trimming shortened V by 0 bases and J by 2 bases, and 8 bases separated the two germline ends. The CDR3 consists of 15 residues. Per the germline V gene, CDR1 is SGDLS and CDR2 is YYNGEE. The CDR3 bases are TGTGCCAGCAGCGTAGGACTACCTAACACCGGGGAGCTGTTTTTT. Amino acids: CASSVGLPNTGELFF.

In its sample, this clone was seen a few times. The chain has TRBV4-1 and TRBJ2-1; 8 positions agree with TRBD2. Germline V gene sequence: CDR1 MGHRA, CDR2 YSYEKL. V trimming: 0 bases; J trimming: 3 bases; junction bases outside the gene matches: 1. This CDR3 contains 15 residues. As DNA, the CDR3 is TGCGCCAGCAGCCAAGAGAGCGGGAGCTACAATGAGCAGTTCTTC. This encodes CASSQESGSYNEQFF.

The chain joins TRBV19 to TRBJ1-5, with TRBD1 matching 7 bases. The CDR3 loop spans 16 amino acids. The germline CDR1 and CDR2 sequences are LNHDA and SQIVND (reference sequence). With 4 bases clipped from V and 2 bases from J, the junction kept 8 bases outside the gene matches. The CDR3 spells CASSNHRGRGNQPQHF. DNA of the CDR3: TGTGCCAGTAGTAACCACAGGGGAAGGGGCAATCAGCCCCAGCATTTT.

V and J are TRBV7-2 and TRBJ2-5; 8 bases align to TRBD2. Germline lookup yields CDR1 SGHTA and CDR2 FQGNSA. V was clipped by 1 base and J by 5 bases; unmatched bases: 6. The CDR3 is 15 amino acids. CDR3 amino acids: CASSLGWGLGETQYF. CDR3 sequence (DNA): TGTGCCAGCAGCTTAGGGTGGGGACTAGGGGAGACCCAGTACTTC.

The rearrangement joins TRBV7-9 to TRBJ2-1, with 12 bases that match TRBD2. The CDR3 spans 17 residues. CDR1 and CDR2 (germline): SEHNR, FQNEAQ (reference sequence). The trim removed 8 bases at V and 8 bases at J, leaving 16 bases unmatched. The CDR3 here is CASWGTGRLAGVDEQFF. In DNA, the CDR3 is TGTGCCAGCTGGGGGACAGGACGACTAGCGGGAGTTGATGAGCAGTTCTTC.

The chain links TRBV7-8 to TRBJ2-3; maybe TRBD1 (6 bases). Trimming left V 5 bases short and J 2 bases short, with 17 bases between. Germline CDR1 reads SGHVS; CDR2 reads FQNEAQ. CDR3 length: 16 amino acids. The CDR3 bases are TGTGCCAGCAGCAGTTCCCTCGGACAGAACACAGATACGCAGTATTTT. Its translation: CASSSSLGQNTDTQYF.

V is TRBV9 and J is TRBJ2-1; weak D call: TRBD2 (5 bases). From germline, CDR1 is SGDLS and CDR2 YYNGEE. V lost 0 bases to trimming and J lost 9 bases, with 16 bases between them. This CDR3 is built from 15 residues. DNA for the CDR3: TGTGCCAGCAGCGTAGGGCGCGGGTCTTGGGGTGAGCAGTTCTTC. As protein: CASSVGRGSWGEQFF.

The chain joins TRBV27 to TRBJ2-7; D gene unclear. Germline V gives CDR1 MNHEY, CDR2 SMNVEV (reference sequence). V dropped 5 bases and J dropped 0 bases, with 5 bases sitting between them. There are 12 residues in the CDR3. The CDR3 DNA sequence: TGTGCCAGCAGTGACACCTCCTACGAGCAGTACTTC. Translated, it gives CASSDTSYEQYF.

This chain uses TRBV6-1 with TRBJ2-1; TRBD1 might be the D (6 bases). V dropped 5 bases and J dropped 3 bases, with 11 bases sitting between them. This CDR3 spans 14 amino acids. Germline V gene data show CDR1 as MNHNS and CDR2 as SASEGT. As DNA, the CDR3 is TGTGCCAGCAGTAGGGGGTTGGACTACAATGAGCAGTTCTTC. Encoded protein: CASSRGLDYNEQFF.

The genes are TRBV6-4 and TRBJ2-2, with TRBD2 matching over 8 bases. This CDR3 spans 17 amino acids. Germline trimming cut 6 bases from V and 1 base from J; bases unmatched to any gene: 10. Germline CDR1 MRHNA, CDR2 SNTAGT. CDR3 coding DNA: TGTGCCAGCAGCCCCTCGAGGCTAGCGGGGAACACCGGGGAGCTGTTTTTT. Amino acid sequence: CASSPSRLAGNTGELFF.

This chain joins TRBV9 and TRBJ2-1; D possibly corresponds to TRBD2 (5 bases). The CDR3 is made up of 15 amino acids. Germline V gene data show CDR1 as SGDLS and CDR2 as YYNGEE. V lost 4 bases, J lost 6 bases, and 17 bases lay in between. CDR3 sequence reads: CASSIGPIATNEQFF. The CDR3 coding sequence is TGTGCCAGCAGCATCGGACCTATAGCGACCAATGAGCAGTTCTTC.

This clone was seen repeatedly, ten times or more. V gene TRBV19 combines with J gene TRBJ1-5; 8 bases agree with TRBD1. V shed 8 bases and J 6 bases; nucleotides not matched to a gene: 9. CDR3 length: 14 amino acids. CDR1 and CDR2 (germline): LNHDA, SQIVND (reference sequence). The CDR3 reads CASRIQGATQPQHF. In DNA form, the CDR3 reads TGTGCCAGTCGAATCCAGGGGGCCACTCAGCCCCAGCATTTT.

V usage is TRBV5-8 and J usage is TRBJ2-6, with a weak D call TRBD1 (5 bases). There are 17 residues in the CDR3. Trimming shortened V by 0 bases and J by 1 base, and 11 bases separated the two germline ends. The germline V gene has CDR1 SGHTS and CDR2 YDEGEE. The CDR3 loop reads CASSLARVWSGANVLTF. The CDR3 nucleotides are TGTGCCAGCAGCTTGGCCAGGGTCTGGTCTGGGGCCAACGTCCTGACTTTC.

The gene calls are TRBV7-8 and TRBJ2-3; D is uncertain. Between the trimmed V and J ends, which lost 5 bases and 2 bases, there was a span of 8 bases. This CDR3 has 13 residues. Germline lookup yields CDR1 SGHVS and CDR2 FQNEAQ. The CDR3 is CASSPGLTDTQYF. In DNA, the CDR3 is TGTGCCAGCAGCCCAGGTCTCACAGATACGCAGTATTTT.

This chain links TRBV19 with TRBJ1-6; a weak D match, TRBD1 (6 bases). Trimming shortened V by 3 bases and J by 10 bases, and 10 bases separated the two germline ends. The CDR3 totals 13 residues. Germline CDR1 reads LNHDA; CDR2 reads SQIVND (reference sequence). The CDR3 DNA sequence: TGTGCCAGTAGTATCCTCGGACAGTCACCCCTCCACTTT. It encodes CASSILGQSPLHF.

Only one count was recorded for this clone. This chain joins TRBV6-5 and TRBJ1-2, with TRBD1 identical over 10 bases. This CDR3 has 16 residues. CDR1 MNHEY and CDR2 SVGAGI come from the germline V gene. Trimming at V came to 2 bases and at J to 2 bases, leaving 5 bases not matched to a gene. The CDR3 is CASSYDRGPSNYGYTF. The CDR3 coding sequence is TGTGCCAGCAGTTACGACAGGGGGCCGTCGAACTATGGCTACACCTTC.

This chain links TRBV19 with TRBJ1-1; no reliable D call. The CDR3 has 13 residues. The V and J ends lost 3 bases and 1 base respectively, with 6 bases between them. Per the germline V gene, CDR1 is LNHDA and CDR2 is SQIVND (reference sequence). The CDR3 nucleotides are TGTGCCAGTAGTATCACACAGAACACTGAAGCTTTCTTT. This translates into CASSITQNTEAFF. The entire variable domain, with the rest obtained from reference TRBV19 and TRBJ1-1, is as follows: DGGITQSPKYLFRKEGQNVTLSCEQNLNHDAMYWYRQDPGQGLRLIYYSQIVNDFQKGDIAEGYSVSREKKESFPLTVTSAQKNPTAFYLCASSITQNTEAFFGQGTRLTVV.

V gene TRBV28 combines with J gene TRBJ2-1; TRBD2 matches at 9 bases. Germline values: CDR1 MDHEN, CDR2 SYDVKM. The CDR3 consists of 15 residues. J was trimmed by 3 bases and V by 1 base; bases with no gene match: 1. The CDR3 loop is CASSLYSGGYNEQFF. CDR3 nucleotides: TGTGCCAGCAGTTTATATAGCGGGGGCTACAATGAGCAGTTCTTC.

The chain combines TRBV6-5 with TRBJ1-2; D perhaps matches TRBD1 (6 bases). Germline lookup yields CDR1 MNHEY and CDR2 SVGAGI. Trimming took 0 bases from V and 7 from J, leaving 12 bases between them. CDR3 length: 14 residues. In DNA form, the CDR3 reads TGTGCCAGCAGTTACTCCCAGGGGTCTACTGGCTACACCTTC. Its protein product is CASSYSQGSTGYTF.

In its sample, this clone was seen once. The chain employs TRBV3-1 (or the pseudogene TRBV3-2) and TRBJ2-6; possibly TRBD2 for D (5 bases). Germline loops: CDR1 LGHDT, CDR2 YNNKEL (reference sequence). The CDR3 is 16 amino acids. V lost 1 base and J lost 0, with 7 bases in between. The CDR3 reads CASSQGLASGANVLTF. In DNA, the CDR3 is TGTGCCAGCAGCCAAGGCCTAGCCTCTGGGGCCAACGTCCTGACTTTC.

The chain recombines TRBV5-6 with TRBJ1-6, with 9 bases matching TRBD1. The CDR3 runs 14 residues. V gave up 1 base and J gave up 10 bases; unmatched junction bases: 3. The germline CDR1 and CDR2 sequences are SGHDT and YYEEEE. CDR3 in amino acids: CASSLNTGGSPLHF. In nucleotides, the CDR3 is TGTGCCAGCAGCTTGAACACAGGGGGCTCACCCCTCCACTTT.

The J gene is TRBJ2-1, the V gene TRBV5-8; D possibly corresponds to TRBD2 (5 bases). The V end lost 4 bases, the J end lost 1 base, and 18 bases lay between the germline ends. This CDR3 has 17 amino acids. The germline gives CDR1 SGHTS, CDR2 YDEGEE. In DNA, the CDR3 is TGTGCCAGCAGCCCCAATGTCGGGGTAAATTCCTACAATGAGCAGTTCTTC. Translating gives CASSPNVGVNSYNEQFF. Supplemented by reference TRBV5-8 and TRBJ2-1, the full variable domain reads EAGVTQSPTHLIKTRGQQATLRCSPISGHTSVYWYQQALGLGLQFLLWYDEGEERNRGNFPPRFSGRQFPNYSSELNVNALELEDSALYLCASSPNVGVNSYNEQFFGPGTRLTVL.

This chain uses TRBV29-1 with TRBJ2-1; D call uncertain. The CDR3 totals 12 residues. Per germline, CDR1 SQVTM and CDR2 ANQGSEA. V was cut by 4 bases and J by 6 bases, with 10 bases left in between. The CDR3 loop reads CSVAPAPNEQFF. The CDR3 DNA follows: TGCAGCGTTGCCCCAGCGCCCAATGAGCAGTTCTTC.

The chain combines TRBV10-3 with TRBJ1-5; D is perhaps TRBD1 (5 bases). Trimming removed 11 bases from V and 5 bases from J, with 16 bases in between. Germline V gives CDR1 ENHRY, CDR2 SYGVKD. The CDR3 consists of 13 residues. CDR3 protein: CAAAGQTHQPQHF. CDR3 nucleotides: TGTGCCGCCGCGGGGCAGACTCATCAGCCCCAGCATTTT.

The chain recombines TRBV30 with TRBJ1-1; TRBD1 aligns across 9 bases. CDR1 is GTSNPN, CDR2 SVGIG, per germline (reference sequence). The V and J ends lost 2 bases and 6 bases, in that order; junction bases with no gene match: 4. CDR3 length: 13 amino acids. The CDR3 DNA follows: TGTGCCTGGAGTCCGGACAGGGGTGCTGAAGCTTTCTTT. This sequence encodes CAWSPDRGAEAFF.